Following are 30 T cell receptor beta chains from one sample sequenced in a study of blood T cell repertoires in COVID-19. Sequencing used immunoSEQ multiplex PCR; TCRdb keeps in-frame clones, though not all of them. The table lists about 99,000 clones, about 91% of them singletons. The sequencing sample was made of peripheral blood. The receptors were sampled from a human donor in a cohort sampled during active COVID-19.

This clone was detected once. The chain combines TRBV4-2 with TRBJ1-3, with 7 positions matching TRBD1. The ends lost 5 bases at V and 2 bases at J; junction bases unmatched: 9. Looked up from germline, CDR1 is LGHNA and CDR2 is YNFKEQ. This CDR3 is 16 amino acids long. CDR3 coding DNA: TGTGCCAGCAGCTCAACACGCAGGGGGGCTGGAAACACCATATATTTT. Translated: CASSSTRRGAGNTIYF.

The chain has TRBV19 and TRBJ2-2; the match to TRBD2 covers 7 bases. Germline V gene sequence: CDR1 LNHDA, CDR2 SQIVND (reference sequence). V lost 5 bases to trimming and J lost 5 bases; unmatched junction nucleotides: 11. This CDR3 has 16 amino acids. This chain's CDR3 is CASSARLAGPTGELFF. The CDR3 DNA reads TGTGCCAGTAGTGCCCGACTAGCAGGGCCGACCGGGGAGCTGTTTTTT.

In DNA form, the CDR3 reads TGTGCCAGTGTTACAGGCTCCACCGGGGAGCTGTTTTTT. Residues: CASVTGSTGELFF. The V call is TRBV28, the J call TRBJ2-2; D perhaps matches TRBD1 (5 bases). Germline V gene lookup returns CDR1 MDHEN and CDR2 SYDVKM. V was pared by 9 bases and J by 4 bases, with 12 bases between. This CDR3 is 13 amino acids long.

The chain links TRBV30 to TRBJ1-1; the match to TRBD1 covers 10 bases. This CDR3 comprises 20 residues. Germline CDR1 GTSNPN, CDR2 SVGIG (reference sequence). J was trimmed by 5 bases and V by 2 bases; bases with no gene match: 23. CDR3 amino acids: CAWSLYSRRDRGDIMTEAFF. The DNA for the CDR3 is TGTGCCTGGAGTCTTTATTCCCGCCGGGACAGGGGAGATATTATGACTGAAGCTTTCTTT.

The chain uses TRBV27 and TRBJ2-7; D not resolved. The CDR3 spans 14 residues. Germline CDR1 MNHEY, CDR2 SMNVEV (reference sequence). V lost 5 bases to trimming and J lost 1 base, with 12 bases between them. The CDR3 is CASSQSRFSYEQYF. The CDR3 DNA is TGTGCCAGCAGTCAGTCGAGGTTTTCCTACGAGCAGTACTTC.

The J gene is TRBJ2-1, the V gene TRBV7-2, with 10 bases lining up with TRBD2. The CDR3 is made up of 16 amino acids. The germline V gene has CDR1 SGHTA and CDR2 FQGNSA. V lost 4 bases and J lost 7; bases outside the gene matches: 10. CDR3 region: CASSSSGGLVRNEQFF. The CDR3 bases are TGTGCCAGCAGCTCTAGCGGGGGATTGGTTAGAAATGAGCAGTTCTTC.

V and J are TRBV24-1 and TRBJ1-5; tentative D call: TRBD1 (6 bases). V was cut by 5 bases and J by 0 bases, with 16 bases left in between. Germline CDR1 and CDR2: KGHDR and SFDVKD. The CDR3 covers 17 residues. The chain's CDR3 is CATSGPSGDGSNQPQHF. In DNA, the CDR3 is TGTGCCACCAGTGGCCCATCAGGGGACGGTAGCAATCAGCCCCAGCATTTT.

The V and J genes are TRBV24-1 and TRBJ2-3; a weak D match, TRBD2 (6 bases). Germline V gives CDR1 KGHDR, CDR2 SFDVKD. V lost 3 bases to trimming and J lost 1 base, with 13 bases between them. This CDR3 has 16 residues. The CDR3 reads CATSDAGTGGTDTQYF. The CDR3 DNA is TGTGCCACCAGTGATGCCGGGACGGGGGGCACAGATACGCAGTATTTT.

A few counts support this clone. This chain links TRBV18 with TRBJ1-3; D remains unclear. CDR3 size: 16 residues. V gave up 1 base and J gave up 3 bases, with 13 bases separating them. From germline, CDR1 is KGHSH and CDR2 LQKENI. The CDR3 is CASSPRTTGGGNTIYF. DNA for the CDR3: TGTGCCAGCTCACCACGCACCACCGGAGGTGGAAACACCATATATTTT.

CDR3 amino acids: CASSPNRQGAEAFF. DNA of the CDR3: TGTGCCAGCTCACCAAACCGACAGGGCGCTGAAGCTTTCTTT. This chain uses TRBV18 with TRBJ1-1, with 7 bases identical to TRBD1. V gave up 2 bases and J gave up 6 bases; unmatched junction bases: 6. Germline V lookup: CDR1 KGHSH, CDR2 LQKENI. The CDR3 extends over 14 amino acids.

This clone was observed a single time. V is TRBV7-9 and J is TRBJ2-5; TRBD2 might be the D (6 bases). The length of the CDR3 is 14 residues. Trimming took 10 bases from V and 3 from J, leaving 18 bases between them. Germline-derived CDR1 and CDR2 are SEHNR and FQNEAQ (reference sequence). The DNA for the CDR3 is TGTGCCACCCGGAGGGGTACGCGGAAAGAGACCCAGTACTTC. Translation: CATRRGTRKETQYF.

The rearrangement links TRBV5-1 to TRBJ2-7; 9 nucleotides align to TRBD2. This CDR3 has 18 residues. The V and J ends lost 3 bases and 3 bases, in that order; junction bases with no gene match: 16. Germline lookup yields CDR1 SGHRS and CDR2 YFSETQ. CDR3 sequence (DNA): TGCGCCAGCAGCTCCCCGCCTACTCTAGCGGGGAAGTACTACGAGCAGTACTTC. Amino acids: CASSSPPTLAGKYYEQYF.

The J gene is TRBJ1-2, the V gene TRBV29-1, with D possibly matching TRBD1 (6 bases). Germline-derived CDR1 and CDR2 are SQVTM and ANQGSEA. Trimming shortened V by 4 bases and J by 7 bases, and 16 bases separated the two germline ends. The CDR3 is made up of 13 amino acids. CDR3 residues: CSVARGGDSGYTF. DNA of the CDR3: TGCAGCGTTGCCCGTGGGGGCGACTCTGGCTACACCTTC.

V usage is TRBV7-9 and J usage is TRBJ1-3, with a tentative D call TRBD1 (6 bases). Trimming left V 5 bases short and J 4 bases short, with 12 bases between. This CDR3 spans 14 amino acids. Germline V CDR1 and CDR2: SEHNR, FQNEAQ (reference sequence). This CDR3 reads CASSPGTQGNTIYF. The DNA for the CDR3 is TGTGCCAGCAGCCCCGGGACACAAGGAAACACCATATATTTT.

The chain couples TRBV29-1 to TRBJ2-7; D unresolved. Germline lookup yields CDR1 SQVTM and CDR2 ANQGSEA. Trimming cost V 4 bases and J 3 bases, with 19 bases left between them. The CDR3 totals 15 residues. The CDR3 DNA is TGCAGCGTTGGAGATCGAGAGTTTGGTAACTACGAGCAGTACTTC. Its protein product is CSVGDREFGNYEQYF.

The chain carries TRBV18 and TRBJ2-1; possible D gene TRBD1, 5 bases. With 1 base removed from V and 1 base from J, the gap between germline ends came to 11 bases. CDR1 is KGHSH, CDR2 LQKENI, per germline. The length of the CDR3 is 16 residues. The CDR3 region has the DNA TGTGCCAGCTCACCACGAGATAGGGGTTCCTACAATGAGCAGTTCTTC. Amino acid sequence: CASSPRDRGSYNEQFF.

This chain links TRBV9 with TRBJ2-3; the D gene is possibly TRBD2 (5 bases). The CDR3 extends over 15 amino acids. The germline CDR1 and CDR2 sequences are SGDLS and YYNGEE. V lost 0 bases to trimming and J lost 1 base, with 9 bases between them. The CDR3 DNA is TGTGCCAGCAGCGTAGTGTCGCGGGGCACAGATACGCAGTATTTT. Its translation is CASSVVSRGTDTQYF.

J is TRBJ1-1 and V is TRBV7-9; TRBD1 might be the D (5 bases). CDR1 SEHNR and CDR2 FQNEAQ come from the germline V gene (reference sequence). The V end lost 3 bases, the J end lost 3 bases, and 23 bases lay between the germline ends. CDR3 length: 18 amino acids. This CDR3 reads CASSFVRALGGFDTEAFF. CDR3 in DNA: TGTGCCAGCAGCTTTGTTCGCGCCTTGGGGGGTTTCGACACTGAAGCTTTCTTT.

V gene TRBV4-1 combines with J gene TRBJ2-7; 8 bases align to TRBD1. The V segment lost 2 bases and the J segment 5 bases; nucleotides outside the gene matches: 2. The CDR3 covers 13 residues. Germline values: CDR1 MGHRA, CDR2 YSYEKL. The CDR3 spells CASSQQQGDEQYF. The CDR3 DNA reads TGCGCCAGCAGCCAACAACAGGGGGACGAGCAGTACTTC.

This chain joins TRBV28 and TRBJ2-1; no reliable D call. V was trimmed by 5 bases and J by 12 bases, leaving 17 bases between them. The germline gives CDR1 MDHEN, CDR2 SYDVKM. The CDR3 is made up of 13 amino acids. CDR3 sequence reads: CASSLSRQRRQFF. In nucleotides, the CDR3 is TGTGCCAGCAGTCTCTCCCGGCAGAGGCGGCAGTTCTTC.

This chain links TRBV30 with TRBJ2-7, with D possibly TRBD1 on 6 matching bases. CDR3 size: 13 residues. V gave up 5 bases and J gave up 0 bases, with 11 bases separating them. Germline V gene lookup returns CDR1 GTSNPN and CDR2 SVGIG (reference sequence). This CDR3 is CAWATGHSYEQYF. CDR3 DNA sequence: TGTGCCTGGGCTACAGGGCACTCCTACGAGCAGTACTTC.

The V call is TRBV19, the J call TRBJ2-6; D not resolved. The CDR3 totals 14 residues. V lost 6 bases, J lost 1 base, and 7 bases lay in between. Germline V gene lookup returns CDR1 LNHDA and CDR2 SQIVND (reference sequence). The CDR3 DNA reads as TGTGCCAGTAGGGCCTTATCTGGGGCCAACGTCCTGACTTTC. Amino acids: CASRALSGANVLTF.

The V call is TRBV2, the J call TRBJ2-1, with TRBD1 as a possible D gene (6 bases). The CDR3 is 13 amino acids. Germline V gene sequence: CDR1 SNHLY, CDR2 FYNNEI. Trimming removed 5 bases from V and 11 bases from J, with 16 bases in between. The CDR3 protein is CASSITGFGKQFF. The CDR3 region has the DNA TGTGCCAGCAGTATCACAGGGTTCGGTAAGCAGTTCTTC.

V and J are TRBV9 and TRBJ2-7, with 13 bases identical to TRBD2. Germline V gene data show CDR1 as SGDLS and CDR2 as YYNGEE. With V trimmed by 3 bases and J by 2 bases, 5 bases remained unmatched. The CDR3 consists of 16 residues. CDR3 nucleotides: TGTGCCAGCAGCGCACTCGGGACTAGCGGGGCCTACGAGCAGTACTTC. Translating gives CASSALGTSGAYEQYF.

The V and J genes are TRBV18 and TRBJ1-3, with TRBD1 matching 9 bases. The germline V gene encodes CDR1 KGHSH and CDR2 LQKENI. V trimming: 3 bases; J trimming: 4 bases; junction bases outside the gene matches: 4. The CDR3 length is 15 residues. CDR3 loop: CASSPGTGSGNTIYF. The CDR3 nucleotides are TGTGCCAGCTCACCTGGGACAGGGAGCGGAAACACCATATATTTT. Looking up the rest from reference TRBV18 and TRBJ1-3 gives the full variable domain: NAGVMQNPRHLVRRRGQEARLRCSPMKGHSHVYWYRQLPEEGLKFMVYLQKENIIDESGMPKERFSAEFPKEGPSILRIQQVVRGDSAAYFCASSPGTGSGNTIYFGEGSWLTVV.

DNA for the CDR3: TGTGCCAGCAGGGCTAGCGGCACCTACGAGCAGTACTTC. Translation: CASRASGTYEQYF. The rearrangement uses TRBV27 and TRBJ2-7, with 7 bases fitting TRBD2. In germline, CDR1 is MNHEY, CDR2 SMNVEV (reference sequence). The V and J ends lost 6 bases and 2 bases, in that order; junction bases with no gene match: 4. This CDR3 region has 13 residues.

V usage is TRBV4-2 and J usage is TRBJ2-1; the match to TRBD2 covers 11 bases. This CDR3 has 16 residues. V lost 0 bases and J lost 6; bases outside the gene matches: 4. Per germline, CDR1 LGHNA and CDR2 YNFKEQ. The CDR3 DNA reads as TGTGCCAGCAGCCAAGAGGGGACTAGCGGTTTCAATGAGCAGTTCTTC. It is translated as CASSQEGTSGFNEQFF.

V gene TRBV3-1 (or the pseudogene TRBV3-2) combines with J gene TRBJ2-7; 10 nucleotides line up with TRBD1. The germline V gene encodes CDR1 LGHDT and CDR2 YNNKEL (reference sequence). V trimming: 2 bases; J trimming: 7 bases; junction bases outside the gene matches: 5. The CDR3 contains 14 residues. The chain's CDR3 is CASSQFRTGGEQYF. The CDR3 DNA is TGTGCCAGCAGCCAATTTAGGACAGGGGGGGAGCAGTACTTC.

CDR3 protein: CAGTWVPRETQYF. DNA of the CDR3: TGTGCCGGGACTTGGGTCCCTCGGGAGACCCAGTACTTC. The chain combines TRBV2 with TRBJ2-5; D may be TRBD2 (6 bases). CDR1 SNHLY and CDR2 FYNNEI come from the germline V gene. V was trimmed by 11 bases and J by 5 bases, leaving 18 bases between them. The CDR3 has 13 residues.

V gene TRBV5-1 combines with J gene TRBJ2-1, with 11 bases identical to TRBD2. Trimming at V came to 3 bases and at J to 7 bases, leaving 6 bases not matched to a gene. The germline CDR1 and CDR2 sequences are SGHRS and YFSETQ. The CDR3 sequence is 15 residues long. CDR3 residues: CASSSSGTSGNEQFF. The CDR3 DNA sequence: TGCGCCAGCAGCTCCTCCGGGACTAGCGGTAATGAGCAGTTCTTC.